This T cell receptor beta chain came from a study of T cells in Graves' hyperthyroidism and ophthalmopathy. Study findings and constraints: Ophthalmopathy got predicted by the model a median approximately 6.3 months before its onset.

The length of the CDR3 is 13 amino acids, counting both ends. Germline CDR1 is SGHVS and CDR2 is FQNEAQ. About this clonotype itself: Antigen specificity is unknown. Here the CDR3 omits its conserved ending phenylalanine or tryptophan, so a read error is the likely source. Because the CDR3's place on the DNA is in doubt, the DNA is left out and the CDR3 is given as listed by TCRdb.

Diagnoses were established using clinical symptoms, serum thyroxine and TRAb, thyroid ultrasound and orbital computed tomography. TCR beta CDR3 regions were amplified from RNA transcripts. An initial round of RT-PCR targeting the TCR CDR3 relied on the HTBI primer set. TCRdb used MiXCR to reprocess the multiplex PCR reads, holding one entry per CDR3 protein. The data show hundreds of thousands of distinct CDR3 sequences, with about a third seen just once and less than 35% held by the top ten. The sequencing sample was made of blood. The chain employs TRBV7-8 and TRBJ2-5; the table's D call TRBD2 went unverified against the DNA. The origin of this receptor is a woman in her forties with Graves' hyperthyroidism. Here the CDR3 reads CASSAGTSGRAST.